These 15 T cell receptor beta chains came from one sample sequenced in a study of memory CD4+ T cells and cytomegalovirus serostatus. Assay used: immunoSEQ multiplex PCR; TCRdb lists only in-frame clones, some missing. The sample records about 58,000 clones, about four fifths being singletons. Single viable CD3+CD4+CD8-CD45RO+ cells were sorted as the memory CD4+ T cells. Specimen: memory CD4+ T cells from blood. Source of these receptors: an adult in good health and CMV-seronegative. Some clones in this sample may be carry-over from other donors' samples.

About this clone: An end of the junction does not agree with germline; a read error may underlie this. The rearrangement joins TRBV7-2 to TRBJ2-1, with 9 bases identical to TRBD2. The CDR3 contains 16 residues. CDR1 and CDR2 (germline): SGHTA, FQGNSA. The CDR3 sequence: CASSLVSGSLSNEQFF. CDR3 sequence (DNA): TGTGCCAGCAGTTTAGTTAGCGGGAGCCTATCCAATGAGCAGTTCTTC.

The chain employs TRBV10-2 and TRBJ2-1; D not certain. V shed 7 bases and J shed 7 bases, with 5 bases lying between them. Per the germline V gene, CDR1 is WSHSY and CDR2 is SAAADI. This CDR3 is 10 amino acids long. CDR3 amino acids: CASMGNEQFF. CDR3 coding DNA: TGCGCCAGCATGGGAAATGAGCAGTTCTTC.

The CDR3 DNA reads TGTGCCAGCAGCCCGCAGGGACAAGACTATGGCTACACCTTC. This gives the protein CASSPQGQDYGYTF. The J gene is TRBJ1-2, the V gene TRBV7-2; D is possibly TRBD1 (6 bases). V dropped 5 bases and J dropped 3 bases, with 13 bases sitting between them. The CDR3 loop spans 14 amino acids. Per germline, CDR1 SGHTA and CDR2 FQGNSA.

The genes are TRBV18 and TRBJ1-5; 9 positions match TRBD1. Germline trimming cut 3 bases from V and 2 bases from J; bases unmatched to any gene: 8. The CDR3 totals 17 residues. In germline, CDR1 is KGHSH, CDR2 LQKENI. Written as DNA, the CDR3 is TGTGCCAGCTCACCCCAAACAGGGGGCGCGGGCAATCAGCCCCAGCATTTT. It codes for CASSPQTGGAGNQPQHF.

This chain links TRBV7-2 with TRBJ2-7; D gene unclear. The V gene lost 2 bases and the J gene lost 5 bases, with 13 bases spanning the gap. CDR3 length: 14 amino acids. Germline V gives CDR1 SGHTA, CDR2 FQGNSA. The CDR3 here is CASSLSPAIHEQYF. CDR3 bases: TGTGCCAGCAGCTTAAGCCCAGCCATACACGAGCAGTACTTC. The full variable domain, with the rest looked up from reference TRBV7-2 and TRBJ2-7, is GAGVSQSPSNKVTEKGKDVELRCDPISGHTALYWYRQSLGQGLEFLIYFQGNSAPDKSGLPSDRFSAERTGGSVSTLTIQRTQQEDSAVYLCASSLSPAIHEQYFGPGTRLTVT.

The chain joins TRBV19 to TRBJ2-7; 9 bases map to TRBD2. Trimming removed 2 bases from V and 6 bases from J; junction bases left unmatched: 8. The CDR3 has 15 residues. Germline lookup yields CDR1 LNHDA and CDR2 SQIVND (reference sequence). Written as DNA, the CDR3 is TGTGCCAGTAGTATAAAGGTAGCGGGAGCGGGCGAGCAGTACTTC. Translating it yields CASSIKVAGAGEQYF.

V is TRBV5-6 and J is TRBJ1-4; D unclear. Germline CDR1 and CDR2: SGHDT and YYEEEE. V was cut by 6 bases and J by 4 bases, with 16 bases left in between. This CDR3 contains 15 residues. DNA for the CDR3: TGTGCCAGCACCCGTGGAGGCGGACTTAATGAAAAACTGTTTTTT. This codes for CASTRGGGLNEKLFF.

The rearrangement links TRBV19 to TRBJ1-1, with TRBD1 as a possible D gene (5 bases). Germline V gene sequence: CDR1 LNHDA, CDR2 SQIVND (reference sequence). The CDR3 runs 13 residues. The V end was cut by 9 bases, the J end by 0 bases, with 11 bases between. DNA of the CDR3: TGTGCCAGCCGAAGGGGTCTGAACACTGAAGCTTTCTTT. Translation: CASRRGLNTEAFF.

This chain links TRBV7-9 with TRBJ2-2, with a possible D match to TRBD2 (5 bases). The CDR3 consists of 14 residues. The V gene lost 4 bases and the J gene lost 1 base, with 7 bases spanning the gap. CDR1 is SEHNR and CDR2 is FQNEAQ in the germline V gene (reference sequence). CDR3 in amino acids: CASSSSGNTGELFF. In nucleotides, the CDR3 is TGTGCCAGCAGCTCGAGCGGGAACACCGGGGAGCTGTTTTTT.

The CDR3 reads CASSQVGTSGTKNIQYF. The CDR3 DNA is TGCGCCAGCAGCCAAGTCGGGACTAGCGGGACCAAAAACATTCAGTACTTC. V usage is TRBV4-1 and J usage is TRBJ2-4; 13 bases line up with TRBD2. The ends lost 1 base at V and 2 bases at J; junction bases unmatched: 2. The CDR3 length is 17 residues. Germline V gene data show CDR1 as MGHRA and CDR2 as YSYEKL.

The chain has TRBV4-1 and TRBJ2-5; possibly TRBD2 for D (5 bases). The CDR3 totals 14 residues. Trimming removed 2 bases from V and 5 bases from J, with 12 bases in between. Germline V lookup: CDR1 MGHRA, CDR2 YSYEKL. The CDR3 nucleotides are TGCGCCAGCAGCCAATCATTCCGAGGGGAGACCCAGTACTTC. Translated, it gives CASSQSFRGETQYF.

The chain has TRBV11-2 and TRBJ1-3; 8 bases map to TRBD1. In germline, CDR1 is SGHAT, CDR2 FQNNGV. The V gene end was trimmed by 5 bases and the J gene end by 5 bases; junction bases not matched to a gene: 5. This CDR3 contains 14 residues. This chain's CDR3 is CASSPRQGRNTIYF. CDR3 nucleotide sequence: TGTGCCAGCAGCCCCCGACAGGGGAGAAACACCATATATTTT.

The chain couples TRBV19 to TRBJ2-3, with 7 bases identical to TRBD2. The J segment lost 0 bases and the V segment lost 5 bases, leaving 5 bases of the junction unmatched. Germline CDR1 LNHDA, CDR2 SQIVND (reference sequence). This CDR3 is built from 15 residues. In nucleotides, the CDR3 is TGTGCCAGTAGTTTTTTTAGCGGGAGCACAGATACGCAGTATTTT. The encoded protein is CASSFFSGSTDTQYF.

J is TRBJ2-7 and V is TRBV7-2, with D possibly TRBD1 on 6 matching bases. Germline V CDR1 and CDR2: SGHTA, FQGNSA. V was cut by 6 bases and J by 3 bases, with 9 bases left in between. CDR3 length: 12 amino acids. The CDR3 loop reads CASRTGNYEQYF. The CDR3 bases are TGTGCCAGCAGAACAGGGAACTACGAGCAGTACTTC.

This sequence joins TRBV6-1 and TRBJ2-7; 9 positions agree with TRBD2. With 4 bases clipped from V and 2 bases from J, the junction kept 6 bases outside the gene matches. From germline, CDR1 is MNHNS and CDR2 SASEGT. There are 15 residues in the CDR3. For the CDR3, the DNA is TGTGCCAGCAGTGTTGAACTAGCGGGCCCCTACGAGCAGTACTTC. It is translated as CASSVELAGPYEQYF.